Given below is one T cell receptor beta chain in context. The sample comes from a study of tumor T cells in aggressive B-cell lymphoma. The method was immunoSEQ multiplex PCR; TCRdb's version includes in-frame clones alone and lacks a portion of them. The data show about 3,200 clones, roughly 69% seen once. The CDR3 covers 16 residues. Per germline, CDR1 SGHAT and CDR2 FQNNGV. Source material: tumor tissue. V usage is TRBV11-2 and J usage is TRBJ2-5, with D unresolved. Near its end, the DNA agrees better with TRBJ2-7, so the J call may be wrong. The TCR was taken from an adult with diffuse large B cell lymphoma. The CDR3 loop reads CASSLDPPRFVYEQYF. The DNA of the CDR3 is TGTGCCAGCAGCTTAGATCCCCCTCGATTTGTCTACGAGCAGTACTTC.